This T cell receptor beta chain derives from a study of shared clonotypes between healthy human individuals. Whole-study results and caveats: Generation probabilities were higher for clonotypes shared across all four sorted-subset donors than for unshared ones. Even with large depth, rarefaction showed that sorted-subset sequencing was incomplete. Genetic and exposure-history diversity was limited by the few donors.

This clone was observed once. What it binds is unknown. CDR3 length: 13 amino acids. Trimming removed 2 bases at V and 3 bases at J, with 8 bases between. Germline CDR1 and CDR2: SSHAT and FNYEAQ (reference sequence). Assay: immunoSEQ multiplex PCR; the TCRdb copy retains only in-frame clones and omits some. The sample has millions of clones, approximately 95% seen once. The sequenced sample consisted of naive CD4+ T cells sorted from blood. Subset here: CD45RA+ positively selected. The rearrangement links TRBV7-7 to TRBJ2-7, with D unresolved. The receptor comes from a man aged 18-30 years in good health. The CDR3 region has the DNA TGTGCCAGCAGCTTAAGGAGATACTACGAGCAGTACTTC. Residues: CASSLRRYYEQYF.